The 21 T cell receptor beta chains below all came from one sample that was sequenced in a study of T cells in tuberculosis. Some clones are missing from TCRdb's copy, which holds only in-frame ones; the method was immunoSEQ multiplex PCR. The data hold around 30,000 clones, with about 90% observed a single time. Noted time point: new active TB diagnosis, blood taken before or within 7 days of starting treatment. Specimen: PBMCs, collected at tuberculosis diagnosis. These receptors originate from an adult with tuberculosis.

The chain uses TRBV6-6 and TRBJ1-1, with TRBD1 as a possible D gene (6 bases). In germline, CDR1 is MNHNY, CDR2 SVGAGI (reference sequence). This CDR3 contains 14 residues. V lost 6 bases to trimming and J lost 1 base, with 12 bases between them. The CDR3 nucleotides are TGTGCCAGCAGCCCCGGGACAACGAACACTGAAGCTTTCTTT. As protein: CASSPGTTNTEAFF.

The V call is TRBV18, the J call TRBJ2-2, with 8 bases identical to TRBD1. V lost 3 bases, J lost 0 bases, and 3 bases stayed unmatched. Germline V lookup: CDR1 KGHSH, CDR2 LQKENI. This CDR3 spans 16 amino acids. CDR3 amino acids: CASSPPGQANTGELFF. In DNA, the CDR3 is TGTGCCAGCTCACCTCCGGGACAGGCGAACACCGGGGAGCTGTTTTTT.

The CDR3 DNA sequence: TGTGCCAGCAGTTTATTCGGAGCGGGAGCGGACAATGAGCAGTTCTTC. It codes for CASSLFGAGADNEQFF. The J gene is TRBJ2-1, the V gene TRBV28, with 8 bases that match TRBD2. CDR3 length: 16 residues. J lost 5 bases, V lost 1 base, and 7 bases had no gene match. CDR1 is MDHEN and CDR2 is SYDVKM in the germline V gene.

The rearrangement uses TRBV19 and TRBJ1-2; D is unresolved. From germline, CDR1 is LNHDA and CDR2 SQIVND (reference sequence). The CDR3 loop spans 14 amino acids. The V and J ends lost 8 bases and 1 base respectively, with 14 bases between them. CDR3 sequence: CASPWAAHNYGYTF. CDR3 in DNA: TGTGCCAGTCCTTGGGCAGCTCATAACTATGGCTACACCTTC.

V gene TRBV29-1 combines with J gene TRBJ1-1, with TRBD1 matching over 7 bases. Germline V gene lookup returns CDR1 SQVTM and CDR2 ANQGSEA. The CDR3 runs to 13 residues. V was clipped by 6 bases and J by 1 base; unmatched bases: 5. CDR3 sequence reads: CSVHRGPNTEAFF. As DNA, the CDR3 is TGCAGCGTGCACAGGGGTCCGAACACTGAAGCTTTCTTT.

The rearrangement uses TRBV7-3 and TRBJ2-7; the match to TRBD2 covers 12 bases. The CDR3 is made up of 15 amino acids. The germline V gene has CDR1 SGHTA and CDR2 FQGTGA. J lost 6 bases, V lost 4 bases, and 7 bases had no gene match. Here the CDR3 DNA reads TGTGCCAGCAGCTACCGACTAGCGGGAGTTTTCGAGCAGTACTTC. Its translation is CASSYRLAGVFEQYF.

The rearrangement uses TRBV5-1 and TRBJ2-3, with 7 nucleotides matching TRBD1. This CDR3 comprises 16 residues. Germline V lookup: CDR1 SGHRS, CDR2 YFSETQ. Unmatched junction bases numbered 9, after V lost 4 bases and J lost 1 base. CDR3 in DNA: TGCGCCAGCAGCCCCAGACAGGGCTCAGGCACAGATACGCAGTATTTT. Its translation: CASSPRQGSGTDTQYF.

The chain employs TRBV6-1 and TRBJ1-1, with 8 bases identical to TRBD1. This CDR3 is 15 amino acids long. V lost 7 bases to trimming and J lost 1 base; unmatched junction nucleotides: 8. CDR1 is MNHNS, CDR2 SASEGT, per germline. The CDR3 spells CASTPDRAKNTEAFF. CDR3 in DNA: TGTGCCAGCACCCCGGACAGGGCGAAGAACACTGAAGCTTTCTTT.

The genes are TRBV5-6 and TRBJ2-1, with 8 bases lining up with TRBD2. The CDR3 spans 15 residues. CDR1 is SGHDT and CDR2 is YYEEEE in the germline V gene. V lost 4 bases and J lost 4; bases outside the gene matches: 7. CDR3 residues: CASSRGLAQYNEQFF. DNA of the CDR3: TGTGCCAGCAGCAGAGGACTAGCTCAGTACAATGAGCAGTTCTTC.

The chain recombines TRBV10-2 with TRBJ2-5; D is perhaps TRBD2 (6 bases). This CDR3 contains 14 residues. Trimming removed 10 bases at V and 4 bases at J, with 19 bases between. Per the germline V gene, CDR1 is WSHSY and CDR2 is SAAADI. The CDR3, as DNA: TGCGCCACTGTTTCCGGGACTGCCTTAGAGACCCAGTACTTC. Encoded protein: CATVSGTALETQYF.

The chain uses TRBV5-6 and TRBJ1-3; the D gene is possibly TRBD1 (5 bases). This CDR3 spans 14 amino acids. Looked up from germline, CDR1 is SGHDT and CDR2 is YYEEEE. V gave up 1 base and J gave up 0 bases, with 5 bases separating them. CDR3 bases: TGTGCCAGCAGCTTGAGGGGCTCTGGAAACACCATATATTTT. Translation gives CASSLRGSGNTIYF.

The gene calls are TRBV5-1 and TRBJ2-7; TRBD1 matches at 8 bases. Germline CDR1 reads SGHRS; CDR2 reads YFSETQ. The CDR3 length is 17 residues. The V segment lost 1 base and the J segment 5 bases; nucleotides outside the gene matches: 14. CDR3 protein: CASSLLGEQGGFDEQYF. For the CDR3, the DNA is TGCGCCAGCAGCTTGTTAGGTGAACAGGGGGGCTTCGACGAGCAGTACTTC. The whole variable domain, remainder taken from reference TRBV5-1 and TRBJ2-7, is KAGVTQTPRYLIKTRGQQVTLSCSPISGHRSVSWYQQTPGQGLQFLFEYFSETQRNKGNFPGRFSGRQFSNSRSEMNVSTLELGDSALYLCASSLLGEQGGFDEQYFGPGTRLTVT.

The V call is TRBV4-2, the J call TRBJ1-1, with D perhaps TRBD1 (6 bases). This CDR3 has 15 amino acids. V was cut by 3 bases and J by 0 bases, with 11 bases left in between. Germline V gene sequence: CDR1 LGHNA, CDR2 YNFKEQ. DNA of the CDR3: TGTGCCAGCAGCCACGCAGGACAGCTGAACACTGAAGCTTTCTTT. Residues: CASSHAGQLNTEAFF.

The chain joins TRBV19 to TRBJ1-5, with 7 bases matching TRBD1. The CDR3 is 14 residues long. Trimming took 4 bases from V and 7 from J; bases not matched to a gene: 7. Germline CDR1 and CDR2: LNHDA and SQIVND (reference sequence). The CDR3 protein is CASSSETGHQPQHF. Written as DNA, the CDR3 is TGTGCCAGTAGTAGCGAGACAGGGCACCAGCCCCAGCATTTT.

The chain employs TRBV19 and TRBJ1-1, with 7 bases that match TRBD1. The length of the CDR3 is 16 residues. The V gene's germline CDR1 is LNHDA and CDR2 SQIVND (reference sequence). The ends lost 5 bases at V and 6 bases at J; junction bases unmatched: 15. The CDR3 DNA reads as TGTGCCAGTAGTGTTTGGGACAGACACCCCGTCGCTGAAGCTTTCTTT. Its translation is CASSVWDRHPVAEAFF.

This chain links TRBV6-1 with TRBJ2-1; 8 bases are shared with TRBD2. Germline CDR1 is MNHNS and CDR2 is SASEGT. Trimming removed 2 bases from V and 8 bases from J; junction bases left unmatched: 5. The length of the CDR3 is 14 residues. The CDR3 sequence is CASSEPGLGDEQFF. In DNA, the CDR3 is TGTGCCAGCAGTGAACCGGGACTAGGGGATGAGCAGTTCTTC.

This clone turned up a few times. This chain links TRBV4-2 with TRBJ1-5; 8 nucleotides align to TRBD1. This CDR3 is built from 16 residues. Looked up from germline, CDR1 is LGHNA and CDR2 is YNFKEQ. After removal of 4 bases from V and 1 base from J, the junction contained 6 bases not matched to a gene. In DNA form, the CDR3 reads TGTGCCAGCAGCCTACGGACAGGGTCGAGCAATCAGCCCCAGCATTTT. Protein sequence: CASSLRTGSSNQPQHF.

This clone was seen a handful of times. At the DNA level, this CDR3 is encoded by other sequences in the same sample as well. The chain employs TRBV18 and TRBJ2-3; weak D call: TRBD2 (5 bases). V was trimmed by 3 bases and J by 4 bases, leaving 5 bases between them. CDR3 size: 12 residues. Germline V gene lookup returns CDR1 KGHSH and CDR2 LQKENI. In DNA form, the CDR3 reads TGTGCCAGCTCACCGCGGGCAGATACGCAGTATTTT. Protein product: CASSPRADTQYF.

This sequence joins TRBV11-1 and TRBJ2-1, with 7 nucleotides matching TRBD2. V was pared by 4 bases and J by 3 bases, with 12 bases of the junction left unmatched. Germline V gene data show CDR1 as SGHAT and CDR2 as FQDESV (reference sequence). The CDR3 is 17 amino acids. The CDR3 bases are TGTGCCAGCAGCTCTTCCTTCGCTGGCGGGAGCTACAATGAGCAGTTCTTC. This sequence encodes CASSSSFAGGSYNEQFF. Full variable domain (missing parts from reference TRBV11-1 and TRBJ2-1): EAEVAQSPRYKITEKSQAVAFWCDPISGHATLYWYRQILGQGPELLVQFQDESVVDDSQLPKDRFSAERLKGVDSTLKIQPAELGDSAMYLCASSSSFAGGSYNEQFFGPGTRLTVL.

V is TRBV11-2 and J is TRBJ2-7, with D perhaps matching TRBD2 (5 bases). The CDR3 runs to 12 residues. Germline V lookup: CDR1 SGHAT, CDR2 FQNNGV. Trimming removed 3 bases from V and 3 bases from J, with 6 bases in between. The CDR3: CASSFGDYEQYF. In DNA, the CDR3 is TGTGCCAGCAGCTTCGGGGACTACGAGCAGTACTTC.

This chain connects TRBV9 to TRBJ1-2; maybe TRBD1 (5 bases). CDR3 length equals 16 residues. The germline V gene has CDR1 SGDLS and CDR2 YYNGEE. V lost 3 bases and J lost 3, with 18 bases in between. In nucleotides, the CDR3 is TGTGCCAGCAGCGCGCCGCCGGGGGTCCTCGACTATGGCTACACCTTC. This gives the protein CASSAPPGVLDYGYTF.